This T cell receptor (beta chain) originates from a study of spatial heterogeneity in lung cancer (dated 2019 in TCRdb). For the wider study: Beta-chain transcripts were consistently detected in greater numbers than alpha-chain transcripts, which likely reflects a higher abundance of beta-chain transcripts. In the raw uncorrected reads, each unique combination of TCR and UMI appeared more than ten times on average. In non-small cell lung cancer, the study quantitatively compared TCR alpha and beta repertoires across several tumor regions, matched nontumor lung, and blood. Nonsynonymous mutation counts, determined by whole-exome sequencing of tumor tissue, were related to TCR repertoire features. Both alpha and beta chains were TCR-sequenced in approximately 200 tumor regions, approximately 67 matched nontumor lung samples and roughly 50 PBMC samples obtained at surgery. Study-wide findings and limitations: Ubiquitous expanded tumor TCRs were detected in blood more often at tumor resection than at routine follow-up. Additional single-cell paired TCR alpha and beta sequencing was considered necessary to confirm, at a functional level, the hypothesis that regional TCRs recognize regional mutations.

Libraries were prepared through 5' RACE. Sequencing instrument: NextSeq 500. The TCR library protocol attached a unique molecular identifier to each TCR cDNA molecule to allow correction of PCR and sequencing errors. The original methods were these. TCR identification, UMI-based error correction and CDR3 extraction were all carried out with Decombinator tools. Expanded TCRs were defined as those above a frequency of 2 per 1,000, corresponding to the top 1% of the tumor frequency distribution. Renyi diversity was calculated using the R vegan package after each repertoire was subsampled 100 times to 5,000 TCRs. CDR3 similarity networks were constructed using string-kernel similarity of amino acid triplets, with links drawn between CDR3s whose pairwise similarity was above 0.82. TCRdb redid the processing of the public reads, applying fastp at Q25 and MiXCR, and retained in-frame beta chains. Identical CDR3 proteins give one entry, which carries the most common genes and DNA. None of the V and J calls come from the authors' own analysis; TCRdb made them. In this sample the table shows some 25,000 distinct CDR3 sequences, roughly 13% of which occur a single time. Around 23% of the sample is taken by the ten largest.

Points on this clonotype: Its antigen is not yet known. This clone may be a read error of a much larger clone one base away.

In light of the paper, this sample's time point label describes: sample taken at primary tumor resection. For TCR sequencing, whole RNA was extracted from tumor and nontumor lung tissue, or from cryopreserved PBMC samples, and no cell sorting was done. Donors were some 70 patients with early-stage, untreated non-small cell lung cancer from the lung TRACERx cohort. Patients were selected for TCR sequencing only if sufficient RNA was available from at least two tumor regions. The sample in question was PBMCs, obtained at surgery. The TCR comes from a female donor with early-stage non-small cell lung cancer.

The nucleotide sequence is given as TGTACCAGCAGCTTGGACCCTTCTGGAAACACCATATATTTT. It is translated as CTSSLDPSGNTIYF. The rearranged segments are TRBV5-4 and TRBJ1-3; no confident D gene assignment can be made. CDR1 and CDR2, looked up from the germline V gene (reference sequence), are SGHNT and YYREEE. From cysteine to phenylalanine, the CDR3 is 14 amino acids long. Just the 42-base CDR3 DNA is kept, in frame starting at base 1.